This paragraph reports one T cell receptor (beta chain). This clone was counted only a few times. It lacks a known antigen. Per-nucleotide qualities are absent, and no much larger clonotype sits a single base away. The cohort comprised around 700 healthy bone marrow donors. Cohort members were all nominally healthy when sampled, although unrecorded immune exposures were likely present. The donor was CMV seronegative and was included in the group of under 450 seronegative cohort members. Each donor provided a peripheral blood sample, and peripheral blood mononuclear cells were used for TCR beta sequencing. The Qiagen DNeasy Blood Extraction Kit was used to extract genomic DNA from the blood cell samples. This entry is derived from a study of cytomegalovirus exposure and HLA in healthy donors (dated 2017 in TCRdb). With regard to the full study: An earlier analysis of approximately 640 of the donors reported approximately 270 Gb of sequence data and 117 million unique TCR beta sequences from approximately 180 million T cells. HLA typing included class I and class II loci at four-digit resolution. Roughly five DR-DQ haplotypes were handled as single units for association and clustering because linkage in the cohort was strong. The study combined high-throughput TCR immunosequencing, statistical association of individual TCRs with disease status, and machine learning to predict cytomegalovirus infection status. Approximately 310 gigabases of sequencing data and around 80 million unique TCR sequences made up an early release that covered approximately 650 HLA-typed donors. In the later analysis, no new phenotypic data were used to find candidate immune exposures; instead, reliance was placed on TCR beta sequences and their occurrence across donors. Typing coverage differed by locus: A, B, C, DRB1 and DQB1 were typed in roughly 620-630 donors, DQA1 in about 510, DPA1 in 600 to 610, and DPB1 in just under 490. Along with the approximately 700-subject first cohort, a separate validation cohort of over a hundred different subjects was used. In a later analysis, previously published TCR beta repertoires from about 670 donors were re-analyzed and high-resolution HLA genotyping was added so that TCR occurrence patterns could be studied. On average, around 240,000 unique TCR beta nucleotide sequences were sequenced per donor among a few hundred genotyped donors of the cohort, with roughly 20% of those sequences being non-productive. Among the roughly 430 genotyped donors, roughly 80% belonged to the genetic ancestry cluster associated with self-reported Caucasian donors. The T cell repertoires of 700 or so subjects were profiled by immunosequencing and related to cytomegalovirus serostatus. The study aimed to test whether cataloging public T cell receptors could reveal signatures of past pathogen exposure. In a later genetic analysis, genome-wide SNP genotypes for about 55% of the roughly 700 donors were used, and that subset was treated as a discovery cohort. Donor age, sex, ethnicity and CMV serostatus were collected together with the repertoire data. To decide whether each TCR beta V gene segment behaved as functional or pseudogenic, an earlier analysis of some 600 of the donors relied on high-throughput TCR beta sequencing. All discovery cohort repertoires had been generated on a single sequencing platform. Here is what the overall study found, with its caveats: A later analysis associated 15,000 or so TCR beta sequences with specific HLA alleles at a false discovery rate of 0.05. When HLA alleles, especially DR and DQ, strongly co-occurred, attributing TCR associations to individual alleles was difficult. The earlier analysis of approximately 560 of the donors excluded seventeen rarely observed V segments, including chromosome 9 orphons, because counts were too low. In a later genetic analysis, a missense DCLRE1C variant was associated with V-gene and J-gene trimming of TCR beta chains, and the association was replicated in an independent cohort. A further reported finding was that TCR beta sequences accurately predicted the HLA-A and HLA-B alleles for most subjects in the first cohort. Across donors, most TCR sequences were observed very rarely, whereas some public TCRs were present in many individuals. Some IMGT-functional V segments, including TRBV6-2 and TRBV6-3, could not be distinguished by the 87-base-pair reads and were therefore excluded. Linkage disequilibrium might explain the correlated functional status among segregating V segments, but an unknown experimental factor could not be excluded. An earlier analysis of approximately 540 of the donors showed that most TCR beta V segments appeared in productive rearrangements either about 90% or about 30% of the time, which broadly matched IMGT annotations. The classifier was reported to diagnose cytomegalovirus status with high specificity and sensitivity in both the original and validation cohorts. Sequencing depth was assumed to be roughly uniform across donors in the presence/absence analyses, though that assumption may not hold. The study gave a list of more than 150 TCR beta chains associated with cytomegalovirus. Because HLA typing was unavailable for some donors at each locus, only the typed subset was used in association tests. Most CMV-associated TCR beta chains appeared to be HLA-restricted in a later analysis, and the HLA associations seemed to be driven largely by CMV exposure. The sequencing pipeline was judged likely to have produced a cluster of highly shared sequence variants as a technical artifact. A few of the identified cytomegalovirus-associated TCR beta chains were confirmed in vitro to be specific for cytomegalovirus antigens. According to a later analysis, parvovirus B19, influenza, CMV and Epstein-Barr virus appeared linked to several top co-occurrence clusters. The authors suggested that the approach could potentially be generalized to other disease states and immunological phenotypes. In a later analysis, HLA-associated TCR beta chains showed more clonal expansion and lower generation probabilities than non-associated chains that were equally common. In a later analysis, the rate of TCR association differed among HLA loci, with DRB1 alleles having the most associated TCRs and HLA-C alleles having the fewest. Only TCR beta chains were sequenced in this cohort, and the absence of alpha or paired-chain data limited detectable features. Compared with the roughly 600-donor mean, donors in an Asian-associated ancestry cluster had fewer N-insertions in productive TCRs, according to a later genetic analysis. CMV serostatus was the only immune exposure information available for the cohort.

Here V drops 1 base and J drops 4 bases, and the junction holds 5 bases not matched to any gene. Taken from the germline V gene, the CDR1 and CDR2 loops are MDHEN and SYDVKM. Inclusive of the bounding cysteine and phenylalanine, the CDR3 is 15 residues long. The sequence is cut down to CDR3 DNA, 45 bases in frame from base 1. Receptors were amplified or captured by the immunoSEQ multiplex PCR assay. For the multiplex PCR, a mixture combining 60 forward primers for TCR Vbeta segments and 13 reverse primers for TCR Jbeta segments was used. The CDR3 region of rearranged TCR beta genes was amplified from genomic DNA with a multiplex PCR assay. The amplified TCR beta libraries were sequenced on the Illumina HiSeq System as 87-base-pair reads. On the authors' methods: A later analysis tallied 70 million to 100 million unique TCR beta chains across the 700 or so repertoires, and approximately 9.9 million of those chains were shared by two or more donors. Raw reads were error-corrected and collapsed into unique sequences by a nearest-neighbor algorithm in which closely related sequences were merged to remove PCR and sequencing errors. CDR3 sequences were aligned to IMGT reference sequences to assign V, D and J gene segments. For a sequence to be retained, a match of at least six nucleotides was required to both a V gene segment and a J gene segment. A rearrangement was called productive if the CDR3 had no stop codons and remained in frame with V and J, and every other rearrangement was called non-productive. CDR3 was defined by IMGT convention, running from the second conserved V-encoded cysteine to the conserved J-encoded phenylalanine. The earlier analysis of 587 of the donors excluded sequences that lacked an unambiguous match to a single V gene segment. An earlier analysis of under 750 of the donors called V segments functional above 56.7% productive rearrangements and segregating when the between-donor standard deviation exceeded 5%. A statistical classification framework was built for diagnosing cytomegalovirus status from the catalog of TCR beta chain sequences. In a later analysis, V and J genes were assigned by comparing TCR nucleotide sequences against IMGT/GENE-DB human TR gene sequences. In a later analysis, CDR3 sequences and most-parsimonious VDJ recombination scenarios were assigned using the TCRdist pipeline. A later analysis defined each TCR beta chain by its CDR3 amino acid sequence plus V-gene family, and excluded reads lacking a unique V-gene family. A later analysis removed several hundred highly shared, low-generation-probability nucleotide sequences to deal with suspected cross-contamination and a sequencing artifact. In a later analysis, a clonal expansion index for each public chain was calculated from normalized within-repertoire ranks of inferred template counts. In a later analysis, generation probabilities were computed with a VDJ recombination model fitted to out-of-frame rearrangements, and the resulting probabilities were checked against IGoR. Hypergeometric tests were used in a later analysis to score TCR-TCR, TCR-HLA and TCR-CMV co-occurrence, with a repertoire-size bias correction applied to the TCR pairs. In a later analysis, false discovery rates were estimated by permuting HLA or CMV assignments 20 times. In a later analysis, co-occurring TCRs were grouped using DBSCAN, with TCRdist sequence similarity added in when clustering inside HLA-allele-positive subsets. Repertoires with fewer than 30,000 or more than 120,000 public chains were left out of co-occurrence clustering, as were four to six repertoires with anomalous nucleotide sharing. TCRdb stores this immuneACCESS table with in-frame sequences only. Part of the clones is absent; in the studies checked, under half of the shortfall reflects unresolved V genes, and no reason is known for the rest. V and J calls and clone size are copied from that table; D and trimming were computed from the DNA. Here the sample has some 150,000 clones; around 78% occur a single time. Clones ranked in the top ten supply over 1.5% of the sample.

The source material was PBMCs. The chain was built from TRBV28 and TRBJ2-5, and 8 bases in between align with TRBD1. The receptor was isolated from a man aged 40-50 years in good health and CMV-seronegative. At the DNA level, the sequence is TGTGCCAGCAGTTTATCAACCGGGACAGGAGAGACCCAGTACTTC. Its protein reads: CASSLSTGTGETQYF. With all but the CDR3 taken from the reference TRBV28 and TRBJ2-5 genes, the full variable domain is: DVKVTQSSRYLVKRTGEKVFLECVQDMDHENMFWYRQDPGLGLRLIYFSYDVKMKEKGDIPEGYSVSREKKERFSLILESASTNQTSMYLCASSLSTGTGETQYFGPGTRLLVL.